The source of this TCR beta chain is a study of shared clonotypes between healthy human individuals. CDR1 LGHNA and CDR2 YNFKEQ come from the germline V gene. V shed 1 base, J shed 3 bases, and the junction held 5 bases outside the gene matches. This CDR3 has 15 residues. In regard to this clone: Its antigen is not known.

Overall study results and limits: The generation probabilities recorded for non-shared clonotypes fell below those of clonotypes shared by all four donors.

Method: immunoSEQ multiplex PCR; TCRdb's copy keeps in-frame clones and lacks some. The sample includes about 2.3 million clones, around 93% of them seen just once. The sequence came from a man in his late teens or twenties in good health. Some clones in this sample may be carry-over from other donors' samples. The sequenced material came from naive CD4+ T cells from PBMCs. Documented subset: CD45RA+ positively selected. The chain employs TRBV4-2 and TRBJ2-7; TRBD2 matches at 8 bases. In DNA, the CDR3 is TGTGCCAGCAGCCAAGGGCCTACTAGCGGCTACGAGCAGTACTTC. It specifies CASSQGPTSGYEQYF.